A selection of T cell receptor beta chains follows, all from one sample in a study of T cells in lung cancer brain metastases. TCRdb's copy holds only in-frame clones and misses some; the assay was immunoSEQ multiplex PCR. The table records a few thousand clones, around nine tenths of them present only once. The sample taken for sequencing was tumor tissue from the primary lung tumor. All receptors come from a man in his 70s with non-small cell lung cancer. Both conserved end residues are part of each CDR3. The order of the fields is clone size, V gene, D gene, J gene, CDR3 protein, CDR3 DNA. D genes are given only for firm matches. Clone sizes are given selectively: once, few, many, or a class where the clone is expanded.

clone_size: .
v_call: TRBV7-6
d_call: TRBD1
j_call: TRBJ1-1
cdr3_aa: CASSLRGQHTEAFF
cdr3_nt: TGTGCCAGCAGCTTAAGGGGACAGCACACTGAAGCTTTCTTT

clone_size: few
v_call: TRBV30
d_call: TRBD1
j_call: TRBJ2-7
cdr3_aa: CAADRAPYEQYF
cdr3_nt: TGTGCAGCGGACAGGGCTCCCTACGAGCAGTACTTC

clone_size: .
v_call: TRBV30
d_call: TRBD1
j_call: TRBJ2-7
cdr3_aa: CAWNSDRGKHEQYF
cdr3_nt: TGTGCCTGGAATTCGGACAGGGGGAAGCACGAGCAGTACTTC

clone_size: .
v_call: TRBV19
d_call: .
j_call: TRBJ2-6
cdr3_aa: CASSIRGSGANVLTF
cdr3_nt: TGTGCCAGTAGTATCAGGGGCTCTGGGGCCAACGTCCTGACTTTC

clone_size: .
v_call: TRBV9
d_call: .
j_call: TRBJ1-3
cdr3_aa: CASSVTSSGNTIYF
cdr3_nt: TGTGCCAGCAGCGTTACCAGCTCTGGAAACACCATATATTTT

clone_size: .
v_call: TRBV7-9
d_call: .
j_call: TRBJ2-7
cdr3_aa: CASSLLGVQGEQYF
cdr3_nt: TGTGCCAGCAGCCTCTTGGGGGTTCAGGGCGAGCAGTACTTC

clone_size: .
v_call: TRBV7-9
d_call: TRBD1
j_call: TRBJ1-1
cdr3_aa: CASTDVTGGAGRTEAFF
cdr3_nt: TGTGCCAGCACCGATGTAACAGGGGGCGCAGGAAGGACTGAAGCTTTCTTT

clone_size: few
v_call: TRBV27
d_call: .
j_call: TRBJ2-7
cdr3_aa: CASSSLGRVYEQYF
cdr3_nt: TGTGCCAGCAGTTCGCTGGGCAGGGTCTACGAGCAGTACTTC

clone_size: once
v_call: TRBV7-9
d_call: .
j_call: TRBJ1-5
cdr3_aa: CASSPGGTRNPYSNQPQHF
cdr3_nt: TGTGCCAGCAGCCCGGGGGGCACCAGAAACCCCTATAGCAATCAGCCCCAGCATTTT

clone_size: .
v_call: TRBV4-2
d_call: .
j_call: TRBJ1-2
cdr3_aa: CASSTTDNYGYTF
cdr3_nt: TGTGCCAGCAGCACGACAGATAACTATGGCTACACCTTC

clone_size: once
v_call: TRBV19
d_call: .
j_call: TRBJ2-1
cdr3_aa: CASSIARLFYNEQFF
cdr3_nt: TGTGCCAGTAGTATAGCTCGACTCTTCTACAATGAGCAGTTCTTC

clone_size: few
v_call: TRBV4-1
d_call: .
j_call: TRBJ1-5
cdr3_aa: CASSQEGDIYQPQHF
cdr3_nt: TGCGCCAGCAGCCAAGAGGGGGATATCTATCAGCCCCAGCATTTT

clone_size: .
v_call: TRBV18
d_call: TRBD2
j_call: TRBJ2-4
cdr3_aa: CASSTRGGGRPISPKNIQYF
cdr3_nt: TGTGCCAGCTCTACACGTGGCGGCGGGAGGCCTATCAGCCCCAAAAACATTCAGTACTTC

clone_size: .
v_call: TRBV6-5
d_call: .
j_call: TRBJ1-2
cdr3_aa: CATRDPGRGNGYTF
cdr3_nt: TGTGCCACCCGCGATCCGGGACGTGGAAATGGCTACACCTTC

clone_size: .
v_call: TRBV11-2
d_call: TRBD1
j_call: TRBJ1-1
cdr3_aa: CASSLLLGQGAKNTEAFF
cdr3_nt: TGTGCCAGCAGCTTACTATTAGGACAGGGGGCCAAGAACACTGAAGCTTTCTTT

clone_size: .
v_call: TRBV5-1
d_call: .
j_call: TRBJ2-6
cdr3_aa: CASTPGVSGANVLTF
cdr3_nt: TGCGCCAGCACTCCAGGGGTTTCTGGGGCCAACGTCCTGACTTTC

clone_size: .
v_call: TRBV5-1
d_call: .
j_call: TRBJ1-1
cdr3_aa: CASSPGGTEAFF
cdr3_nt: TGCGCCAGCAGCCCTGGGGGAACTGAAGCTTTCTTT

clone_size: .
v_call: TRBV9
d_call: .
j_call: TRBJ1-3
cdr3_aa: CASSTQVGGVAGNTIYF
cdr3_nt: TGTGCCAGCAGCACCCAAGTGGGAGGGGTGGCTGGAAACACCATATATTTT

clone_size: .
v_call: TRBV25-1
d_call: .
j_call: TRBJ2-2
cdr3_aa: CASSEPNINTGELFF
cdr3_nt: TGTGCCAGCAGTGAACCTAATATAAACACCGGGGAGCTGTTTTTT

clone_size: .
v_call: TRBV6-1
d_call: .
j_call: TRBJ1-4
cdr3_aa: CASSEGREDEKLFF
cdr3_nt: TGTGCCAGCAGTGAGGGAAGGGAAGATGAAAAACTGTTTTTT

clone_size: once
v_call: TRBV5-6
d_call: .
j_call: TRBJ1-3
cdr3_aa: CASSLGGRGNTIYF
cdr3_nt: TGTGCCAGCAGCTTGGGAGGGCGCGGAAACACCATATATTTT

clone_size: .
v_call: TRBV7-3
d_call: TRBD2
j_call: TRBJ2-5
cdr3_aa: CASSLLPGLAGGLETQYF
cdr3_nt: TGTGCCAGCAGCTTACTGCCGGGACTAGCGGGGGGGCTGGAGACCCAGTACTTC

clone_size: .
v_call: TRBV10-2
d_call: .
j_call: TRBJ1-3
cdr3_aa: CASRRGISGNTIYF
cdr3_nt: TGCGCCAGCCGCAGGGGAATATCTGGAAACACCATATATTTT

clone_size: .
v_call: TRBV29-1
d_call: .
j_call: TRBJ1-4
cdr3_aa: CSVDKGSGEKLFF
cdr3_nt: TGCAGCGTTGATAAAGGGTCTGGTGAAAAACTGTTTTTT

clone_size: .
v_call: TRBV7-3
d_call: TRBD2
j_call: TRBJ2-1
cdr3_aa: CASSLTSSTSGDEQFF
cdr3_nt: TGTGCCAGCAGCTTAACGTCCTCGACTAGCGGCGATGAGCAGTTCTTC

clone_size: .
v_call: TRBV19
d_call: TRBD1
j_call: TRBJ2-3
cdr3_aa: CASSRDRGVWASTDTQYF
cdr3_nt: TGTGCCAGTAGTCGGGACAGGGGTGTGTGGGCTAGCACAGATACGCAGTATTTT

clone_size: .
v_call: TRBV30
d_call: TRBD1
j_call: TRBJ2-7
cdr3_aa: CAWATGAAYEQYF
cdr3_nt: TGTGCCTGGGCCACAGGGGCGGCCTACGAGCAGTACTTC

clone_size: .
v_call: TRBV4-2
d_call: .
j_call: TRBJ2-2
cdr3_aa: CASSQGKGLSPNTGELFF
cdr3_nt: TGTGCCAGCAGCCAAGGAAAGGGGCTAAGCCCGAACACCGGGGAGCTGTTTTTT

clone_size: .
v_call: TRBV5-1
d_call: .
j_call: TRBJ2-3
cdr3_aa: CASSLAGAPTDTQYF
cdr3_nt: TGCGCCAGCAGCTTGGCGGGGGCCCCCACAGATACGCAGTATTTT

clone_size: once
v_call: TRBV7-9
d_call: .
j_call: TRBJ1-4
cdr3_aa: CASSHDAGGPRLFF
cdr3_nt: TGTGCCAGCAGCCATGACGCTGGGGGCCCTCGACTGTTTTTT

clone_size: .
v_call: TRBV9
d_call: .
j_call: TRBJ1-3
cdr3_aa: CASSPRTSNSGNTIYF
cdr3_nt: TGTGCCAGCAGCCCACGGACGAGTAACTCTGGAAACACCATATATTTT

clone_size: .
v_call: TRBV5-6
d_call: .
j_call: TRBJ1-2
cdr3_aa: CASSSVQPGSNYGYTF
cdr3_nt: TGTGCCAGCAGCTCGGTCCAGCCAGGTTCTAACTATGGCTACACCTTC

clone_size: .
v_call: TRBV6-6
d_call: .
j_call: TRBJ2-3
cdr3_aa: CASSYASYPDTQYF
cdr3_nt: TGTGCCAGCAGTTACGCGAGCTACCCAGATACGCAGTATTTT

clone_size: .
v_call: TRBV14
d_call: .
j_call: TRBJ1-4
cdr3_aa: CASSRLVTAAGTNEKLFF
cdr3_nt: TGTGCCAGCAGCCGACTCGTTACGGCCGCAGGTACAAATGAAAAACTGTTTTTT

clone_size: once
v_call: TRBV6-1
d_call: .
j_call: TRBJ1-2
cdr3_aa: CASSERPDARTYGYTF
cdr3_nt: TGTGCCAGCAGTGAAAGGCCGGACGCTCGTACCTATGGCTACACCTTC

clone_size: .
v_call: TRBV5-1
d_call: .
j_call: TRBJ2-7
cdr3_aa: CASRGETYEQYF
cdr3_nt: TGCGCCAGCAGGGGAGAGACCTACGAGCAGTACTTC

clone_size: .
v_call: TRBV12-5
d_call: .
j_call: TRBJ1-4
cdr3_aa: CASGLGHRELFF
cdr3_nt: TGTGCTAGTGGTTTGGGGCATAGAGAACTGTTTTTT

clone_size: .
v_call: TRBV29-1
d_call: TRBD2
j_call: TRBJ2-1
cdr3_aa: CSEGGRGYNEQFF
cdr3_nt: TGCAGCGAGGGCGGGAGAGGGTACAATGAGCAGTTCTTC

clone_size: few
v_call: TRBV6-5
d_call: TRBD1
j_call: TRBJ2-1
cdr3_aa: CASSYRDSYNEQFF
cdr3_nt: TGTGCCAGCAGTTACCGGGACAGCTACAATGAGCAGTTCTTC

clone_size: few
v_call: TRBV25-1
d_call: .
j_call: TRBJ1-2
cdr3_aa: CASSESRPLGYGYTF
cdr3_nt: TGTGCCAGCAGTGAATCAAGGCCTCTGGGCTATGGCTACACCTTC

clone_size: .
v_call: TRBV25-1
d_call: .
j_call: TRBJ1-5
cdr3_aa: CASREGGWIRPQHF
cdr3_nt: TGTGCCAGCAGAGAGGGGGGTTGGATTCGGCCCCAGCATTTT

clone_size: .
v_call: TRBV6-5
d_call: .
j_call: TRBJ2-2
cdr3_aa: CASSYINPGELFF
cdr3_nt: TGTGCCAGCAGTTACATTAACCCCGGGGAGCTGTTTTTT

clone_size: .
v_call: TRBV6-6
d_call: TRBD1
j_call: TRBJ2-2
cdr3_aa: CASSYDGQGNTGELFF
cdr3_nt: TGTGCCAGCAGTTACGACGGACAGGGGAACACCGGGGAGCTGTTTTTT

clone_size: .
v_call: TRBV15
d_call: TRBD2
j_call: TRBJ2-2
cdr3_aa: CATSESGSGTGELFF
cdr3_nt: TGTGCCACCAGCGAAAGCGGGAGTGGCACCGGGGAGCTGTTTTTT

clone_size: once
v_call: TRBV10-2
d_call: .
j_call: TRBJ1-5
cdr3_aa: CASRGGNQPQHF
cdr3_nt: TGCGCCAGTAGGGGTGGCAATCAGCCCCAGCATTTT

clone_size: few
v_call: TRBV9
d_call: .
j_call: TRBJ1-3
cdr3_aa: CASSVAGIPGNTIYF
cdr3_nt: TGTGCCAGCAGCGTAGCCGGGATCCCTGGAAACACCATATATTTT

clone_size: .
v_call: TRBV6-6
d_call: .
j_call: TRBJ1-1
cdr3_aa: CASSDNLDEAFF
cdr3_nt: TGTGCCAGCAGTGATAACCTTGATGAAGCTTTCTTT

clone_size: .
v_call: TRBV13
d_call: TRBD1
j_call: TRBJ2-5
cdr3_aa: CASSARGQGMETQYF
cdr3_nt: TGTGCCAGCAGCGCCCGAGGACAGGGAATGGAGACCCAGTACTTC

clone_size: .
v_call: TRBV18
d_call: .
j_call: TRBJ1-5
cdr3_aa: CASSPPISPDHSNQPQHF
cdr3_nt: TGTGCCAGCTCACCACCGATTTCTCCAGACCATAGCAATCAGCCCCAGCATTTT

clone_size: .
v_call: TRBV5-1
d_call: .
j_call: TRBJ2-7
cdr3_aa: CASSLGIPSSYEQYF
cdr3_nt: TGCGCCAGCAGCTTGGGTATCCCCAGCTCCTACGAGCAGTACTTC

clone_size: once
v_call: TRBV29-1
d_call: TRBD1
j_call: TRBJ1-1
cdr3_aa: CSALTGGAIRSTEAFF
cdr3_nt: TGCAGCGCCCTCACAGGGGGCGCCATTAGAAGCACTGAAGCTTTCTTT

clone_size: .
v_call: TRBV7-9
d_call: .
j_call: TRBJ1-4
cdr3_aa: CASSRDGAYNEKLFF
cdr3_nt: TGTGCCAGCAGTAGAGATGGTGCCTATAATGAAAAACTGTTTTTT

clone_size: .
v_call: TRBV7-6
d_call: TRBD2
j_call: TRBJ2-3
cdr3_aa: CASSLGASGGADTQYF
cdr3_nt: TGTGCCAGCAGCTTAGGAGCTAGCGGGGGGGCAGATACGCAGTATTTT

clone_size: .
v_call: TRBV19
d_call: .
j_call: TRBJ2-1
cdr3_aa: CASSGSWSSYNEQFF
cdr3_nt: TGTGCCAGTAGTGGTAGCTGGAGCTCCTACAATGAGCAGTTCTTC

clone_size: .
v_call: TRBV6-7
d_call: TRBD1
j_call: TRBJ2-7
cdr3_aa: CASRPTGGNYEQYF
cdr3_nt: TGTGCCAGCAGGCCGACAGGGGGCAACTACGAGCAGTACTTC

clone_size: .
v_call: TRBV5-1
d_call: .
j_call: TRBJ1-1
cdr3_aa: CASSFSGTTTGGAFF
cdr3_nt: TGCGCCAGCAGCTTCTCCGGGACAACAACCGGTGGGGCTTTCTTT

clone_size: .
v_call: TRBV27
d_call: .
j_call: TRBJ1-1
cdr3_aa: CASSLSPTTEAFF
cdr3_nt: TGTGCCAGCAGTTTATCGCCAACAACTGAAGCTTTCTTT

clone_size: .
v_call: TRBV7-3
d_call: .
j_call: TRBJ2-3
cdr3_aa: CASSLAGTFTDTQYF
cdr3_nt: TGTGCCAGCAGCTTAGCCGGAACTTTCACAGATACGCAGTATTTT

clone_size: .
v_call: TRBV27
d_call: .
j_call: TRBJ1-4
cdr3_aa: CASSLGGLNEKLFF
cdr3_nt: TGTGCCAGCAGTTTGGGGGGGCTCAATGAAAAACTGTTTTTT

clone_size: .
v_call: TRBV5-6
d_call: TRBD1
j_call: TRBJ2-7
cdr3_aa: CASSPPGQVFDEQYF
cdr3_nt: TGTGCCAGCAGCCCTCCGGGACAGGTCTTTGACGAGCAGTACTTC